Each of the 19 T cell receptor beta chains below was sequenced from the same sample in a study of cytomegalovirus exposure and HLA in healthy donors. 60 Vbeta and 13 Jbeta primers were used in PCR. TCRdb keeps only in-frame clones here, not all; method: immunoSEQ multiplex PCR. Among 170,000 or so clones listed, under 85% were seen once. Sequencing was done on a sample of PBMCs. The receptors stem from a woman aged 25 to 39 in good health and CMV-seronegative.

V and J are TRBV5-1 and TRBJ2-7; tentatively, D is TRBD1 (6 bases). V was cut by 0 bases and J by 0 bases, with 13 bases left in between. CDR3 length: 16 residues. Germline values: CDR1 SGHRS, CDR2 YFSETQ. CDR3 coding DNA: TGCGCCAGCAGCTTGGAAGGCAGGGGAAGCTCCTACGAGCAGTACTTC. The encoded protein is CASSLEGRGSSYEQYF. The entire variable domain, with the rest obtained from reference TRBV5-1 and TRBJ2-7, is as follows: KAGVTQTPRYLIKTRGQQVTLSCSPISGHRSVSWYQQTPGQGLQFLFEYFSETQRNKGNFPGRFSGRQFSNSRSEMNVSTLELGDSALYLCASSLEGRGSSYEQYFGPGTRLTVT.

The chain has TRBV7-9 and TRBJ2-5, with TRBD1 as a possible D gene (5 bases). CDR1 and CDR2 (germline): SEHNR, FQNEAQ (reference sequence). V was trimmed by 5 bases and J by 5 bases, leaving 12 bases between them. This CDR3 has 13 residues. CDR3: CASSLTPGETQYF. CDR3 nucleotides: TGTGCCAGCAGCCTAACTCCAGGGGAGACCCAGTACTTC.

The gene calls are TRBV19 and TRBJ1-1, with D tentatively TRBD1 (5 bases). CDR3 length equals 14 residues. Trimming left V 7 bases short and J 1 base short, with 13 bases between. Germline V gene data show CDR1 as LNHDA and CDR2 as SQIVND (reference sequence). The CDR3 protein is CASTGGEANTEAFF. CDR3 bases: TGTGCCAGTACGGGGGGGGAAGCGAACACTGAAGCTTTCTTT. The whole variable domain, filled in from reference TRBV19 and TRBJ1-1, reads DGGITQSPKYLFRKEGQNVTLSCEQNLNHDAMYWYRQDPGQGLRLIYYSQIVNDFQKGDIAEGYSVSREKKESFPLTVTSAQKNPTAFYLCASTGGEANTEAFFGQGTRLTVV.

CDR3 coding DNA: TGTGCCAGCAGTTTTAGAGGAAACGCCAACACTGAAGCTTTCTTT. It codes for CASSFRGNANTEAFF. This chain joins TRBV27 and TRBJ1-1; D is undetermined. The CDR3 covers 15 residues. Germline-derived CDR1 and CDR2 are MNHEY and SMNVEV (reference sequence). V lost 3 bases to trimming and J lost 2 bases, with 13 bases between them.

V usage is TRBV6-1 and J usage is TRBJ2-2, with 7 bases matching TRBD1. Germline CDR1 is MNHNS and CDR2 is SASEGT. The trim removed 10 bases at V and 4 bases at J, leaving 12 bases unmatched. This CDR3 region has 15 residues. The CDR3 reads CAIRTTTGATGELFF. The CDR3 DNA follows: TGTGCCATTAGGACGACTACAGGGGCCACCGGGGAGCTGTTTTTT.

The V gene is TRBV25-1, the J gene TRBJ1-1; D gene unclear. This CDR3 region has 11 residues. The germline V gene encodes CDR1 MGHDK and CDR2 SYGVNS. Trimming cost V 8 bases and J 8 bases, with 12 bases left between them. CDR3 bases: TGTGCCAGCTCCACGATCGGGGAAGCTTTCTTT. It yields the protein CASSTIGEAFF.

This clone came up a few times. The CDR3 loop is CASSQGTGLTGNTIYF. The CDR3 DNA sequence: TGCGCCAGCAGCCAAGGGACAGGCCTAACTGGAAACACCATATATTTT. The rearrangement links TRBV4-1 to TRBJ1-3, with 7 bases that match TRBD1. The CDR3 totals 16 residues. The V segment lost 1 base and the J segment 2 bases; nucleotides outside the gene matches: 5. From germline, CDR1 is MGHRA and CDR2 YSYEKL.

V gene TRBV7-6 combines with J gene TRBJ2-7, with TRBD2 identical over 11 bases. This CDR3 is built from 15 residues. In germline, CDR1 is SGHVS, CDR2 FNYEAQ. V trimming: 1 base; J trimming: 1 base; junction bases outside the gene matches: 0. This chain's CDR3 is CASSLGTSGSYEQYF. The CDR3 nucleotides read TGTGCCAGCAGCTTAGGGACTAGCGGGTCCTACGAGCAGTACTTC. Using reference TRBV7-6 and TRBJ2-7 for the parts outside the CDR3, the full variable domain is GAGVSQSPRYKVTKRGQDVALRCDPISGHVSLYWYRQALGQGPEFLTYFNYEAQQDKSGLPNDRFSAERPEGSISTLTIQRTEQRDSAMYRCASSLGTSGSYEQYFGPGTRLTVT.

The V call is TRBV7-2, the J call TRBJ1-1, with D possibly TRBD1 on 6 matching bases. Germline V gives CDR1 SGHTA, CDR2 FQGNSA. CDR3 length: 16 amino acids. V gave up 3 bases and J gave up 1 base, with 15 bases separating them. CDR3 residues: CASSFQGLLGNTEAFF. DNA of the CDR3: TGTGCCAGCAGCTTCCAGGGGCTGCTGGGGAACACTGAAGCTTTCTTT.

The chain joins TRBV28 to TRBJ1-5, with D perhaps matching TRBD1 (6 bases). The CDR3 totals 16 residues. CDR1 and CDR2 (germline): MDHEN, SYDVKM. Trimming removed 5 bases at V and 1 base at J, with 15 bases between. CDR3 sequence reads: CASSPNRVGSNQPQHF. The CDR3 DNA follows: TGTGCCAGCAGTCCCAACAGGGTAGGAAGCAATCAGCCCCAGCATTTT.

The rearrangement links TRBV14 to TRBJ1-1; TRBD1 might be the D (6 bases). The germline V gene has CDR1 SGHDN and CDR2 FVKESK. The CDR3 has 13 residues. V lost 4 bases, J lost 3 bases, and 9 bases lay in between. CDR3 sequence: CASSLQGDTEAFF. The CDR3 DNA follows: TGTGCCAGCAGCCTACAGGGAGACACTGAAGCTTTCTTT. The entire variable domain, with the rest obtained from reference TRBV14 and TRBJ1-1, is as follows: EAGVTQFPSHSVIEKGQTVTLRCDPISGHDNLYWYRRVMGKEIKFLLHFVKESKQDESGMPNNRFLAERTGGTYSTLKVQPAELEDSGVYFCASSLQGDTEAFFGQGTRLTVV.

CDR3 loop: CASSLIRVRGRGNQPQHF. The CDR3 DNA is TGTGCCAGCAGCTTAATCAGGGTTAGAGGACGGGGGAATCAGCCCCAGCATTTT. The J gene is TRBJ1-5, the V gene TRBV7-2, with a possible D match to TRBD1 (5 bases). Looked up from germline, CDR1 is SGHTA and CDR2 is FQGNSA. The CDR3 runs 18 residues. V lost 2 bases, J lost 4 bases, and 21 bases lay in between.

The chain links TRBV30 to TRBJ2-7; 9 bases match TRBD1. CDR3 length equals 15 residues. CDR1 is GTSNPN, CDR2 SVGIG, per germline (reference sequence). V trimming: 0 bases; J trimming: 2 bases; junction bases outside the gene matches: 5. In nucleotides, the CDR3 is TGTGCCTGGAGTGTAGGGGGACAGGGAGCCTACGAGCAGTACTTC. It encodes CAWSVGGQGAYEQYF.

V gene TRBV6-5 combines with J gene TRBJ1-1, with 7 positions matching TRBD1. The CDR3 is 14 amino acids. The J segment lost 4 bases and the V segment lost 0 bases, leaving 2 bases of the junction unmatched. CDR1 and CDR2 (germline): MNHEY, SVGAGI. The CDR3 spells CASSYSGQFTEAFF. The DNA for the CDR3 is TGTGCCAGCAGTTACTCGGGACAGTTCACTGAAGCTTTCTTT.

The chain has TRBV4-1 and TRBJ1-5; D is possibly TRBD1 (5 bases). The CDR3 extends over 15 amino acids. Trimming stripped 3 bases from V and 3 bases from J, with 12 bases between. In germline, CDR1 is MGHRA, CDR2 YSYEKL. CDR3 DNA: TGCGCCAGCAGCCAGGGCCCGGGGGACAATCAGCCCCAGCATTTT. It encodes CASSQGPGDNQPQHF.

CDR3 nucleotides: TGTGCCAGCAGCTCTAGCGGCGCGGCTGGAAGGTTAAACCATGAGCAGTTCTTC. Translation: CASSSSGAAGRLNHEQFF. The V and J genes are TRBV7-9 and TRBJ2-1, with 7 bases matching TRBD2. Germline lookup yields CDR1 SEHNR and CDR2 FQNEAQ (reference sequence). V was pared by 4 bases and J by 8 bases, with 20 bases of the junction left unmatched. The length of the CDR3 is 18 residues.

The V and J genes are TRBV5-1 and TRBJ2-5; 14 bases are shared with TRBD2. V shed 0 bases and J 9 bases; nucleotides not matched to a gene: 4. This CDR3 region has 15 residues. Germline values: CDR1 SGHRS, CDR2 YFSETQ. The CDR3 DNA sequence: TGCGCCAGCAGCTTGGGCGGGACTAGCGGGGGCCCCCAGTACTTC. Residues: CASSLGGTSGGPQYF.

The rearrangement uses TRBV27 and TRBJ2-7; D gene unclear. Trimming left V 2 bases short and J 7 bases short, with 15 bases between. The CDR3 is 14 amino acids. The germline gives CDR1 MNHEY, CDR2 SMNVEV (reference sequence). As DNA, the CDR3 is TGTGCCAGCAGTTTAGGAGCCACCGGGTGGGAGCAGTACTTC. This codes for CASSLGATGWEQYF.

The rearrangement uses TRBV7-9 and TRBJ2-1; possibly TRBD2 for D (6 bases). V lost 3 bases to trimming and J lost 1 base, with 13 bases between them. The germline gives CDR1 SEHNR, CDR2 FQNEAQ (reference sequence). This CDR3 region has 16 residues. Here the CDR3 DNA reads TGTGCCAGCAGCTTGATGGGGGGTAGTTCCTACAATGAGCAGTTCTTC. It encodes CASSLMGGSSYNEQFF. Filled out from reference TRBV7-9 and TRBJ2-1, the complete variable domain reads DTGVSQNPRHKITKRGQNVTFRCDPISEHNRLYWYRQTLGQGPEFLTYFQNEAQLEKSRLLSDRFSAERPKGSFSTLEIQRTEQGDSAMYLCASSLMGGSSYNEQFFGPGTRLTVL.